The clone carrying this T cell receptor (beta chain) was seen at least ten times. Its target is not known. The V gene's germline CDR1 is DFQATT and CDR2 SNEGSKA (reference sequence). This CDR3 has 12 residues. After removal of 6 bases from V and 5 bases from J, the junction contained 2 bases not matched to a gene. The sample comes from a study of human T cells and chemical hapten exposure. Study overall: Diphenylcyclopropenone doses were given weekly to the scalps of patients across the roughly 24-week study. Upper-back patch tests with 0.01% DPC were read at 6 days. The study's findings and limits: Relative to controls, expanded TCRs formed significantly more large CDR3 similarity clusters.

MiXCR, run by TCRdb on the RACE reads, gives a single entry per CDR3 protein. The sample includes about 40,000 distinct CDR3 sequences, approximately 3.4% of them seen just once. As to time point: patch test 2, 6 weeks after DPC sensitization. Treatment: therapeutic diphenylcyclopropenone sensitization with weekly scalp DPC. Source: whole blood, taken in connection with sensitization to the hapten diphenylcyclopropenone (DPC). This clonotype was sampled from a middle-aged man with alopecia areata. Some clones in this sample may be carry-over from other donors' samples. The chain employs TRBV20-1 and TRBJ2-5; 11 bases align to TRBD1. The DNA for the CDR3 is TGCAGTGCGGACAGGGGGCCGGAGACCCAGTACTTC. It is translated as CSADRGPETQYF.